This T cell receptor (beta chain) was profiled in a study of T-cell reconstitution after alpha-beta-depleted transplantation in children. To note about this clonotype: Antigen specificity is unknown.

The CDR3 runs to 11 residues. Looked up from germline, CDR1 is SNHLY and CDR2 is FYNNEI. The ends were cut back, 2 bases at V and 9 bases at J, with 8 bases in the middle. Notes on the study in general: Newly produced T cells mostly accounted for T-cell counts and diversity one year post-transplant. The high TCRbeta diversity at day 60 in some patients came from surviving recipient T cells and thymic progenitors. The study reportedly traced alpha-beta T cells about two months after transplant to several hundred expanded graft clones.

Unique molecular identifiers featured in how the TCRbeta library was prepared. Using its own MiXCR run on the PCR reads, TCRdb lists one record per CDR3 protein. The sample consists of some 100,000 distinct CDR3 sequences, around 15% of them appearing once. V and J are TRBV2 and TRBJ2-7, with D uncertain. The sequencing here drew on PBMCs, mostly from graft donor cells, taken 180 days after TCRalphabeta/CD19-depleted stem cell transplant. This TCR was recovered from a male patient aged 2-15 years who had a stem cell transplant for acute lymphoblastic leukemia, so the T cells may come from the graft donor. CDR3 sequence reads: CASSEPRGQYF. The CDR3 bases are TGTGCCAGCAGTGAACCCCGAGGGCAGTACTTC.